This T cell receptor beta chain was captured by sequencing in a study of T cells in localized non-small cell lung cancer. Findings and limits, study-wide: Heterogeneity is still possible, as just one tumor region was sequenced. When the top 100 tumor clones were examined, a median 57 of them also appeared in the adjacent lung, which was paired and uninvolved.

The J segment lost 2 bases and the V segment lost 5 bases, leaving 11 bases of the junction unmatched. The CDR3 covers 17 residues. The germline V gene encodes CDR1 SGHNT and CDR2 YENEEA. Clones were read by immunoSEQ multiplex PCR, and TCRdb kept only the in-frame ones, dropping some. The sample carries several thousand clones, around 41% recorded once. This clone was found a few times. What it binds is not known. The input for sequencing was lung tumor tissue, taken before any cancer treatment. The receptor's source is a woman between 40 and 69 years old with stage II squamous cell lung carcinoma. The chain combines TRBV11-3 with TRBJ2-3; TRBD1 matches 9 bases. For the CDR3, the DNA is TGTGCCAGCAGCGCCGGGACAGGGATTCGTTCCACAGATACGCAGTATTTT. It specifies CASSAGTGIRSTDTQYF.